This T cell receptor beta chain was profiled in a study of OX40 agonist ivuxolimab in advanced cancers. The study in broad terms: Ivuxolimab was an agonistic, fully human IgG2 monoclonal antibody directed against OX40 (CD134), a costimulatory receptor. Intravenous ivuxolimab was administered to patients every 2 weeks at six dose levels: 0.01, 0.1, 0.3, 1.5, 3 and 10 mg/kg. Among the roughly 50 dose-escalation patients, about 19 had hepatocellular carcinoma, around 15 melanoma, 9 renal cell carcinoma and 9 head and neck cancer. In the dose-escalation cohort, about four fifths of patients were male, and the mean age was 60 years with a range of roughly 20 to 85. Prior anti-PD-1, anti-PD-L1 or anti-CTLA-4 therapy was permitted, and checkpoint inhibitors had been received by 40% to 50% of dose-escalation patients. Partial responses occurred in three dose-escalation patients: two with cutaneous melanoma and one with hepatocellular carcinoma. The point of sequencing TCRbeta in the periphery was to test whether ivuxolimab changed TCR sequence diversity and drove clonal T-cell expansion. The paper reports the monotherapy dose-escalation portion (N of about 50 patients) of the phase I ivuxolimab trial.

The CDR3 measures 16 amino acids from cysteine to phenylalanine. Only the CDR3 DNA stays, 48 bases, in frame from base 1. In the germline V gene, CDR1 corresponds to SGHTA and CDR2 to FQGTGA. V loses 5 bases at its end and J loses 3 bases; junction bases beyond the gene matches: 11. With regard to this clone: Its antigen is still unknown. It has no much larger one-base neighbor in the sample; base qualities were not kept.

Overall study outcomes, separate from this receptor: In the 0.1-3.0 mg/kg groups, partial responders had among the lowest normalized peripheral clonal expansion, particularly in CD8+ T cells. The antigen specificity of the clonally expanded peripheral T cells was not determined. At doses of 0.1 to 3.0 mg/kg, clonal expansion of both CD4+ and CD8+ blood T cells was observed from baseline to week 6. Low levels of normalized T-cell clonal expansion were also shown by some nonresponding patients. On average, CD8+ T cells showed more expanded clones than CD4+ T cells after ivuxolimab.

Genomic DNA was extracted from sorted cells for sequencing of the TCRbeta CDR3 region. The immunoSEQ Assay was used to sequence the TCRbeta CDR3 regions. TCRdb holds this immuneACCESS table with in-frame rearrangements only. Some clones are missing; in checked studies, unresolved V genes explain under half, and the rest has no known cause. This sample has 85,000 to 100,000 clones in its table, and roughly 90% of those were observed once. Jointly, the top ten make up roughly 0.31% of the sample. Patients with autoimmune disease history or receiving systemic immunosuppression were excluded from the trial. Peripheral blood for TCR sequencing was drawn from every dose cohort at baseline, at cycle 4 day 1 and at cycle 7 day 1. Samples came from an open-label, multicenter, first-in-human phase I dose-escalation trial of ivuxolimab. Adults with locally advanced or metastatic head and neck squamous cell, hepatocellular, melanoma or renal cell carcinoma were enrolled in the trial. CD4+ and CD8+ T cells were sorted separately from peripheral blood before TCR sequencing.

The source material was CD4+ or CD8+ T cells sorted from blood, sampled in a trial of the OX40 agonist ivuxolimab. Recombination joined TRBV7-3 with TRBJ2-3, with 7 bases in between that match TRBD2. The sequence was obtained from an adult with an advanced solid tumor such as melanoma, head and neck, liver or kidney cancer. The DNA reads TGTGCCAGCAGCCTACAACCGGGACTATCAACAGATACGCAGTATTTT. Its protein product is CASSLQPGLSTDTQYF. Here the CDR3 is joined to the reference TRBV7-3 and TRBJ2-3 genes, and the full variable domain is: GAGVSQTPSNKVTEKGKYVELRCDPISGHTALYWYRQSLGQGPEFLIYFQGTGAADDSGLPNDRFFAVRPEGSVSTLKIQRTERGDSAVYLCASSLQPGLSTDTQYFGPGTRLTVL.